The 11 T cell receptor beta chains below come from one sample, sequenced in a study of control samples from healthy donors and cancer patients. The repertoire was sequenced with immunoSEQ multiplex PCR; TCRdb's copy has only in-frame clones and lacks some. The sample contains approximately 82,000 clones, around 94% of which appear only once. Input material: blood. Source of these receptors: a woman between 18 and 29 years old in good health.

The chain uses TRBV15 and TRBJ2-2; no clear D. Germline CDR1 LNHNV, CDR2 YYDKDF (reference sequence). The CDR3 has 16 residues. V was clipped by 0 bases and J by 0 bases, with 8 bases between them. The CDR3 nucleotides are TGTGCCACCAGCAGAGATCCTGTTCCGAACACCGGGGAGCTGTTTTTT. Translating gives CATSRDPVPNTGELFF.

This clone was seen once. V is TRBV7-9 and J is TRBJ1-2; TRBD1 is a possible D gene (6 bases). Germline CDR1 is SEHNR and CDR2 is FQNEAQ (reference sequence). Trimming left V 6 bases short and J 4 bases short, with 18 bases between. The CDR3 spans 15 residues. CDR3 nucleotides: TGTGCCAGCAGACCAGCCCGTAGGACAGCCTATGGCTACACCTTC. This codes for CASRPARRTAYGYTF.

The genes are TRBV7-2 and TRBJ1-1, with TRBD1 as a possible D gene (5 bases). The CDR3 is 16 amino acids. V was cut by 0 bases and J by 3 bases, with 14 bases left in between. Germline V CDR1 and CDR2: SGHTA, FQGNSA. The CDR3 DNA is TGTGCCAGCAGCTTAGCGCAGGGAGGGCTGCACACTGAAGCTTTCTTT. Encoded protein: CASSLAQGGLHTEAFF.

The chain has TRBV10-3 and TRBJ2-5; D perhaps matches TRBD2 (6 bases). CDR3 size: 13 residues. Trimming removed 11 bases from V and 3 bases from J, with 16 bases in between. Germline CDR1 ENHRY, CDR2 SYGVKD. The CDR3 DNA reads as TGTGCCGCCCGAGCGGGCCGCGAAGAGACCCAGTACTTC. It is translated as CAARAGREETQYF.

The chain links TRBV6-2 or TRBV6-3 to TRBJ1-5; TRBD1 is a possible D gene (6 bases). CDR1 and CDR2 from the germline V gene are MNHEY and SVGEGT. This CDR3 has 16 residues. V was trimmed by 2 bases and J by 1 base, leaving 12 bases between them. In nucleotides, the CDR3 is TGTGCCAGCAGTTACCCCACTCAGGGGAGCAATCAGCCCCAGCATTTT. This codes for CASSYPTQGSNQPQHF.

CDR3 DNA sequence: TGCGCCAGCAGCCAAGAGATCCCGGGATGGAACACCATATATTTT. Residues: CASSQEIPGWNTIYF. The chain employs TRBV4-1 and TRBJ1-3; D gene uncertain. The CDR3 sequence is 15 residues long. V gave up 0 bases and J gave up 7 bases, with 13 bases separating them. Germline CDR1 reads MGHRA; CDR2 reads YSYEKL.

The chain couples TRBV3-1 (or the pseudogene TRBV3-2) to TRBJ2-7; 8 bases align to TRBD2. CDR1 is LGHDT, CDR2 YNNKEL, per germline (reference sequence). The CDR3 loop spans 13 amino acids. V was clipped by 3 bases and J by 6 bases; unmatched bases: 4. The CDR3 DNA reads as TGTGCCAGCAGCCACCTGAGCGGGGGCGAGCAGTACTTC. The encoded protein is CASSHLSGGEQYF.

The chain recombines TRBV7-3 with TRBJ1-1; TRBD1 aligns across 8 bases. J lost 7 bases, V lost 4 bases, and 5 bases had no gene match. Germline CDR1 and CDR2: SGHTA and FQGTGA. CDR3 length: 13 amino acids. CDR3 protein: CASSSQGANEAFF. In DNA, the CDR3 is TGTGCCAGCAGCTCGCAGGGGGCAAATGAAGCTTTCTTT. The variable domain in full, with the rest retrieved from reference TRBV7-3 and TRBJ1-1, is GAGVSQTPSNKVTEKGKYVELRCDPISGHTALYWYRQSLGQGPEFLIYFQGTGAADDSGLPNDRFFAVRPEGSVSTLKIQRTERGDSAVYLCASSSQGANEAFFGQGTRLTVV.

In its sample, this clone was seen once. The chain combines TRBV5-6 with TRBJ1-1, with D tentatively TRBD1 (6 bases). The CDR3 extends over 14 amino acids. Germline values: CDR1 SGHDT, CDR2 YYEEEE. V shed 4 bases and J shed 0 bases, with 10 bases lying between them. The CDR3 loop is CASSLGTLNTEAFF. The CDR3 DNA reads as TGTGCCAGCAGCCTCGGGACATTGAACACTGAAGCTTTCTTT. The full variable domain, rest sourced from reference TRBV5-6 and TRBJ1-1, is DAGVTQSPTHLIKTRGQQVTLRCSPKSGHDTVSWYQQALGQGPQFIFQYYEEEERQRGNFPDRFSGHQFPNYSSELNVNALLLGDSALYLCASSLGTLNTEAFFGQGTRLTVV.

The rearrangement links TRBV29-1 to TRBJ1-2; D unresolved. This CDR3 comprises 13 residues. The V end was cut by 5 bases, the J end by 5 bases, with 15 bases between. The germline CDR1 and CDR2 sequences are SQVTM and ANQGSEA. The CDR3 here is CSVRAGEFYGYTF. The CDR3, as DNA: TGCAGCGTTCGGGCAGGTGAATTTTATGGCTACACCTTC.

The chain has TRBV7-3 and TRBJ1-2; TRBD1 aligns across 8 bases. The CDR3 length is 15 residues. CDR1 is SGHTA and CDR2 is FQGTGA in the germline V gene. The V gene end was trimmed by 0 bases and the J gene end by 2 bases; junction bases not matched to a gene: 2. The CDR3 spells CASSLTGQGNYGYTF. The CDR3 DNA sequence: TGTGCCAGCAGCTTAACTGGACAGGGCAACTATGGCTACACCTTC.